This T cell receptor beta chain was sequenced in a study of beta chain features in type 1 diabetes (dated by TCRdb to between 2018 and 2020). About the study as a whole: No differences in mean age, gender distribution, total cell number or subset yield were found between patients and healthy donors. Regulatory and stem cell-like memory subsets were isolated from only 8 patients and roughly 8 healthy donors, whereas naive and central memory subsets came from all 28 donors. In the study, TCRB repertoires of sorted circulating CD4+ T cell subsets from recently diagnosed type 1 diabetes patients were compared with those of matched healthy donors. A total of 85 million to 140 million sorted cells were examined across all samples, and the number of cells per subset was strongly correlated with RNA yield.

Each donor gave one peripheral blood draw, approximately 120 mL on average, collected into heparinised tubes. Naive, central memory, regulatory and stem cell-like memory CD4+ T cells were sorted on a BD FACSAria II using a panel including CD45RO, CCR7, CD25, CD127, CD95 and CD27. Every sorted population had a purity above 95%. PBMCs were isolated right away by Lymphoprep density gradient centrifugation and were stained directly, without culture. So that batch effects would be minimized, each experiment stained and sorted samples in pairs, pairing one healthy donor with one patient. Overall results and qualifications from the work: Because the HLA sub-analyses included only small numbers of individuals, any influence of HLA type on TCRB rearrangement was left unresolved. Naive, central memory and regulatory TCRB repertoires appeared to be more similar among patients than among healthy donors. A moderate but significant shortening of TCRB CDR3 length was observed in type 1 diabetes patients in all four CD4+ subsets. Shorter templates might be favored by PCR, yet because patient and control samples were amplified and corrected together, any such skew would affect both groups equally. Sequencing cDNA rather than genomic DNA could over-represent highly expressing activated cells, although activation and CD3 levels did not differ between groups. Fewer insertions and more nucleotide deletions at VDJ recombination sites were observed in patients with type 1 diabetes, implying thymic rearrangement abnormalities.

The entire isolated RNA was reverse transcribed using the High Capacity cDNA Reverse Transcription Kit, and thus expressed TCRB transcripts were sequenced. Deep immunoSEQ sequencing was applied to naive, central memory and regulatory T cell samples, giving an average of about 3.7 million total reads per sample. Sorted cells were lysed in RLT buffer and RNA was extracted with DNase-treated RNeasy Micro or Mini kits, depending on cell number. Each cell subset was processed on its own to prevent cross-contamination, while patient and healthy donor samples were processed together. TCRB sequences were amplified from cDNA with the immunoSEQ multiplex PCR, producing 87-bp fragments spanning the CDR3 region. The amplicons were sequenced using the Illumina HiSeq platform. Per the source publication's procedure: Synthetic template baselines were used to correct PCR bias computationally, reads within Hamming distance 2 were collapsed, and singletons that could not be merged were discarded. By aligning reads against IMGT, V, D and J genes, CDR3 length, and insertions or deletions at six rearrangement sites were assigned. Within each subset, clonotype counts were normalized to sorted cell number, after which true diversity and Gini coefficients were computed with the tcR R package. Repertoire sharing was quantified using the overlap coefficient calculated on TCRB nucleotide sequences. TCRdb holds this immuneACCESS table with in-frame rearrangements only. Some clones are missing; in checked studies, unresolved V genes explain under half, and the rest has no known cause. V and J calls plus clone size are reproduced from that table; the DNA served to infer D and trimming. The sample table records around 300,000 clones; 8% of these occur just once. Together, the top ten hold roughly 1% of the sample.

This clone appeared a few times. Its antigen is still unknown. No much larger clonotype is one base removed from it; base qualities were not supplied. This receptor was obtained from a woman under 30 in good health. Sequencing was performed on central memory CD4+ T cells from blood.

The DNA sequence is as follows: TGTGCCAGCTCACGTGCCAGGGGGATTTTGGATACGCAGTATTTT. It translates as CASSRARGILDTQYF. The rearranged segments are TRBV5-4 and TRBJ2-3, with TRBD1 matching 7 junction bases. There are 15 amino acids in the CDR3, from cysteine to phenylalanine inclusive. The only DNA kept is the CDR3, 45 bases in frame from the first base. V has 7 bases trimmed and J has 6 bases trimmed; junction bases matching no gene number 14. CDR1 and CDR2, per the germline V gene (reference sequence), are SGHNT and YYREEE.